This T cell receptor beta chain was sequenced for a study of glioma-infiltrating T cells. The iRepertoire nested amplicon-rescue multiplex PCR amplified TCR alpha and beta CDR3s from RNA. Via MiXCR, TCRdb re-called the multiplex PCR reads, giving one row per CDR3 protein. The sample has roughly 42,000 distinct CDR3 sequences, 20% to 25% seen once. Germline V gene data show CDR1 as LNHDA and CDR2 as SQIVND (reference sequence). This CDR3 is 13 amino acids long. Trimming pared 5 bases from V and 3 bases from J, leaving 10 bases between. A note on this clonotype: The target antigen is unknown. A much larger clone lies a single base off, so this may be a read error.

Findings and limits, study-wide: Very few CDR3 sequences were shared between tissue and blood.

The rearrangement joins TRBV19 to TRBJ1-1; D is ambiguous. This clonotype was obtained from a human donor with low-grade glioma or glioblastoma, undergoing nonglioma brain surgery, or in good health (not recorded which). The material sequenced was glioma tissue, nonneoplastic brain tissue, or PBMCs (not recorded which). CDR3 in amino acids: CASSHYFDTEAFF. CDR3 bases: TGTGCCAGTAGTCACTATTTCGACACTGAAGCTTTCTTT.